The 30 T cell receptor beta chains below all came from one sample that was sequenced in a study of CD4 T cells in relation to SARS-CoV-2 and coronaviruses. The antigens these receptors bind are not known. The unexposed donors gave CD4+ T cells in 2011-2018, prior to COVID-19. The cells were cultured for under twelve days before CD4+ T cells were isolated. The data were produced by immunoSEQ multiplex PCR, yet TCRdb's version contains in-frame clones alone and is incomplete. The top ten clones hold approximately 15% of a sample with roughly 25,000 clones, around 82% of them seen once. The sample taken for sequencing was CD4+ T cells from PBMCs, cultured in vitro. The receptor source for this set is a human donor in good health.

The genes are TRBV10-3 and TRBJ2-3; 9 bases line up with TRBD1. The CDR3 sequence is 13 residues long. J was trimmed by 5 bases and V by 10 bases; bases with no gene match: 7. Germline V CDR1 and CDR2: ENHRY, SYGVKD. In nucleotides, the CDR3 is TGTGCCACTAGACAGGGGGAGGGAGATACGCAGTATTTT. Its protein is CATRQGEGDTQYF.

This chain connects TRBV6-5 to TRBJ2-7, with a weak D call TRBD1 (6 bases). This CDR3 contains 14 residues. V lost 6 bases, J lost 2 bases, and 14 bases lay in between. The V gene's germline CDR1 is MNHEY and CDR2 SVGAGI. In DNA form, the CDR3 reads TGTGCCAGCAGCCGACAGGTACTTACCTACGAGCAGTACTTC. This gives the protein CASSRQVLTYEQYF.

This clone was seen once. CDR3 nucleotide sequence: TGTGCCAGCAGCCAAGGGACAGGGGCGGGTACGCAGTATTTT. Protein: CASSQGTGAGTQYF. The chain recombines TRBV3-1 (or the pseudogene TRBV3-2) with TRBJ2-3; 9 positions match TRBD1. V was clipped by 1 base and J by 8 bases; unmatched bases: 4. CDR1 LGHDT and CDR2 YNNKEL come from the germline V gene (reference sequence). The CDR3 consists of 14 residues.

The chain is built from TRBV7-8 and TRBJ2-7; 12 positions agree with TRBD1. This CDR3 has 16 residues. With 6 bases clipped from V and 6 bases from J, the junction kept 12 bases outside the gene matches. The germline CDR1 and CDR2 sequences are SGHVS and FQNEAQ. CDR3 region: CASRLQGGTGGAEQYF. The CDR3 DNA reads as TGTGCCAGCAGACTCCAAGGCGGGACAGGGGGCGCCGAGCAGTACTTC.

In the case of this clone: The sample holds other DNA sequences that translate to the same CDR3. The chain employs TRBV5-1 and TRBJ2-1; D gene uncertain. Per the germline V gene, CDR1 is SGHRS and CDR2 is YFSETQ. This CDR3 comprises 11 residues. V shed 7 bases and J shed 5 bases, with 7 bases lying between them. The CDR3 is CASGSDNEQFF. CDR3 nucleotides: TGCGCCAGCGGATCAGACAATGAGCAGTTCTTC.

CDR3 amino acids: CARSYEGMITGYTF. The CDR3 DNA is TGTGCCAGAAGCTACGAAGGGATGATTACGGGCTACACCTTC. The V gene is TRBV5-3, the J gene TRBJ1-2; D gene unclear. TRBV5-3 is treated as an ORF (open reading frame) with a function not yet certain. The CDR3 runs to 14 residues. Trimming took off 3 bases at V and 8 bases at J, with 17 bases between the two ends.

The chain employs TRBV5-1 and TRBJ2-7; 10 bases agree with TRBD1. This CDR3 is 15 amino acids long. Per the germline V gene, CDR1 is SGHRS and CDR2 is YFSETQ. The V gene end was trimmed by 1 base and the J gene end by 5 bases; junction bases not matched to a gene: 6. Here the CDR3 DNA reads TGCGCCAGCAGCTTGACGGGACAGGGGTTTGACGAGCAGTACTTC. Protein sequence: CASSLTGQGFDEQYF.

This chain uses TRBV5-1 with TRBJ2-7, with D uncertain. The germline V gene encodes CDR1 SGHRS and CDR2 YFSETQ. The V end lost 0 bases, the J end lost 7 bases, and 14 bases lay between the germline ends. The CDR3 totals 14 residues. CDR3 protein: CASSLEVAAFEQYF. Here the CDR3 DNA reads TGCGCCAGCAGCTTGGAGGTGGCAGCCTTTGAGCAGTACTTC.

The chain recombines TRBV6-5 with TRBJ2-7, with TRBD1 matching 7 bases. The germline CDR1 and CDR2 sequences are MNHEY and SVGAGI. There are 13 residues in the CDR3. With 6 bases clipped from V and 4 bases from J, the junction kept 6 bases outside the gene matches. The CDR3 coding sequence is TGTGCCAGCAGGCAGACAGGGTTGTACGAGCAGTACTTC. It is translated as CASRQTGLYEQYF.

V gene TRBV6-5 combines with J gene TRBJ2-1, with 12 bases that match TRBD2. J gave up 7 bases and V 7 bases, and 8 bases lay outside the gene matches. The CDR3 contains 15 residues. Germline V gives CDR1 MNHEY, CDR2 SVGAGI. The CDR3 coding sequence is TGTGCCAGCACCCTAACTAGCGGGAGGCGGAATGAGCAGTTCTTC. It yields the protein CASTLTSGRRNEQFF.

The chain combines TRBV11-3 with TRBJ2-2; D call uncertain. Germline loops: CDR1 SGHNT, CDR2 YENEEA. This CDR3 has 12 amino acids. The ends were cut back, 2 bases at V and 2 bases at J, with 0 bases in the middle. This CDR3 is CASSLNTGELFF. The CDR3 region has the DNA TGTGCCAGCAGCTTAAACACCGGGGAGCTGTTTTTT. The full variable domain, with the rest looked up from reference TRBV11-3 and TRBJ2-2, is EAGVVQSPRYKIIEKKQPVAFWCNPISGHNTLYWYLQNLGQGPELLIRYENEEAVDDSQLPKDRFSAERLKGVDSTLKIQPAELGDSAVYLCASSLNTGELFFGEGSRLTVL.

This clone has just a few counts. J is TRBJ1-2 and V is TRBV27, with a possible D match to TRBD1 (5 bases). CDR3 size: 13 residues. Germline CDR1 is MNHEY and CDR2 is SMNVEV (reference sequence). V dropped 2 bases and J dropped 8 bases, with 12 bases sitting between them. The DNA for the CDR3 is TGTGCCAGCAGTTTACCGGGGGGAGGCGGCTACACCTTC. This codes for CASSLPGGGGYTF.

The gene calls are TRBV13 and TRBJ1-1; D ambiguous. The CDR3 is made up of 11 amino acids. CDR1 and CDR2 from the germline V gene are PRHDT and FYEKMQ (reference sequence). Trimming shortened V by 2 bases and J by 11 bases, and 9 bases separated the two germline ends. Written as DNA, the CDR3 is TGTGCCAGCAGCTTATACTCGACGGCTTTCTTT. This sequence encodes CASSLYSTAFF.

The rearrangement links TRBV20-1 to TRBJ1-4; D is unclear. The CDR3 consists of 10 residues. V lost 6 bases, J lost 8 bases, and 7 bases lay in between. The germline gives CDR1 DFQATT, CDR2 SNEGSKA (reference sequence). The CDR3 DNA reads TGCAGTGCAAGAAGGGAAAAACTGTTTTTT. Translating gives CSARREKLFF.

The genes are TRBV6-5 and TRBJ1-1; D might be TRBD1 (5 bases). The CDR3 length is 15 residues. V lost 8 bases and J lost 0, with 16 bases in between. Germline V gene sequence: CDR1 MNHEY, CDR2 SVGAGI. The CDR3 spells CASQGAGAMNTEAFF. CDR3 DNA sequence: TGTGCCAGCCAAGGGGCCGGGGCCATGAACACTGAAGCTTTCTTT.

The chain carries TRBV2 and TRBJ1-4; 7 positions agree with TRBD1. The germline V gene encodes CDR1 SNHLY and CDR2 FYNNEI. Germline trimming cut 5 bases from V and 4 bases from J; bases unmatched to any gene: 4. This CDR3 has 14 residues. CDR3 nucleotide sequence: TGTGCCAGCAGTAAACAGGGGAGTAATGAAAAACTGTTTTTT. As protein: CASSKQGSNEKLFF.

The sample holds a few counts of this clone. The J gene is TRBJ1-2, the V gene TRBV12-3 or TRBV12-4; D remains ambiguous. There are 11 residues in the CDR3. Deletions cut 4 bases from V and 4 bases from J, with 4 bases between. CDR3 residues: CASSSSYGYTF. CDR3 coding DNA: TGTGCCAGCAGTTCCAGCTATGGCTACACCTTC.

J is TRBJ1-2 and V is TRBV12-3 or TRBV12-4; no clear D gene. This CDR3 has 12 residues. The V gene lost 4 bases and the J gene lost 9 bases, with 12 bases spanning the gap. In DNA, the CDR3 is TGTGCCAGCAGTTCCGGACTGAGACGCTACACCTTC. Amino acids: CASSSGLRRYTF.

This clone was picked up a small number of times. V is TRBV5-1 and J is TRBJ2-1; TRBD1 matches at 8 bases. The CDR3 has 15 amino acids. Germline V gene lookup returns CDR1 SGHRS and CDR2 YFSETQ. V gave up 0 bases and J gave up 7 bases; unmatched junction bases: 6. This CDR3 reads CASSLVGQGANEQFF. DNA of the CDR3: TGCGCCAGCAGCTTGGTGGGGCAGGGGGCAAATGAGCAGTTCTTC.

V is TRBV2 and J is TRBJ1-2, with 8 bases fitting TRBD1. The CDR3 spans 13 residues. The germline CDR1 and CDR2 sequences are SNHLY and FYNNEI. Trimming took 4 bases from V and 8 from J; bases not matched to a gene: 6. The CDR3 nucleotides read TGTGCCAGCAGTGGTTCAGGGGGCGCCGGCTACACCTTC. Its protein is CASSGSGGAGYTF.

The DNA for the CDR3 is TGCGCCAGCAGCCAAGAACAGACAGTCTATAGCAATCAGCCCCAGCATTTT. As protein: CASSQEQTVYSNQPQHF. The chain combines TRBV4-1 with TRBJ1-5; maybe TRBD1 (5 bases). CDR1 and CDR2 (germline): MGHRA, YSYEKL. There are 17 residues in the CDR3. V lost 0 bases and J 0 bases, leaving 12 bases between the germline ends.

DNA for the CDR3: TGCGCCAGCAGTGAGTCGATCGGGCCGGCTAGCACAGATACGCAGTATTTT. Translation: CASSESIGPASTDTQYF. The chain joins TRBV10-1 to TRBJ2-3; D call uncertain. The CDR3 loop spans 17 amino acids. V lost 0 bases and J 0 bases, leaving 13 bases between the germline ends. Germline-derived CDR1 and CDR2 are WNHNN and SYGVQD (reference sequence).

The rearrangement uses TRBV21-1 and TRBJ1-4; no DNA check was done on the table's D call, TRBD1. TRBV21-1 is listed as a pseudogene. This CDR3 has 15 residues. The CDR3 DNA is TGTGCCAGCAGCCGAGGGGACAGGGGGCGGGAAAAACTGTTTTTT. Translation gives CASSRGDRGREKLFF.

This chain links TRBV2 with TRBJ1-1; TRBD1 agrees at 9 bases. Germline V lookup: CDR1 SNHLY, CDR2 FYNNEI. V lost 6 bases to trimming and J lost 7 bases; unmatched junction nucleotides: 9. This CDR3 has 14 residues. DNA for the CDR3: TGTGCCAGCAGGTTGACAGGGGGTCGGGTTGAAGCTTTCTTT. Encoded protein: CASRLTGGRVEAFF.

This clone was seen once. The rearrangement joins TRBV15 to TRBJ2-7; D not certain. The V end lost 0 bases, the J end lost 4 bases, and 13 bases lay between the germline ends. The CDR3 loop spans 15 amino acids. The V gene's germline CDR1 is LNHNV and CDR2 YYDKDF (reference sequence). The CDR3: CATSRDHTEGYEQYF. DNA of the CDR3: TGTGCCACCAGCAGAGATCATACGGAAGGGTACGAGCAGTACTTC.

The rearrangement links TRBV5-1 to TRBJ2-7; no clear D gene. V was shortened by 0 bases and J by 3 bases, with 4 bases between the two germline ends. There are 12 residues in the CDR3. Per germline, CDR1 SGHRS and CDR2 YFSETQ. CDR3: CASSLDLYEQYF. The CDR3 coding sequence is TGCGCCAGCAGCTTGGATCTCTACGAGCAGTACTTC.

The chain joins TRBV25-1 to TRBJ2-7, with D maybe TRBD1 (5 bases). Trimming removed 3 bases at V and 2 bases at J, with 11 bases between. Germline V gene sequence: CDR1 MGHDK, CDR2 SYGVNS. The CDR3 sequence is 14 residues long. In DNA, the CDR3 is TGTGCCAGCAGTGATGACAGATACCCCTACGAGCAGTACTTC. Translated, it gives CASSDDRYPYEQYF.

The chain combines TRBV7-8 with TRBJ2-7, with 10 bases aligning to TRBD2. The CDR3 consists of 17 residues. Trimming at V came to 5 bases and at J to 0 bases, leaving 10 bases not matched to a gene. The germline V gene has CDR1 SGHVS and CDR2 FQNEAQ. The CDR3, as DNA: TGTGCCAGCAGCCCCCCGGGACTAGCGAGAAGCTCCTACGAGCAGTACTTC. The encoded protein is CASSPPGLARSSYEQYF.

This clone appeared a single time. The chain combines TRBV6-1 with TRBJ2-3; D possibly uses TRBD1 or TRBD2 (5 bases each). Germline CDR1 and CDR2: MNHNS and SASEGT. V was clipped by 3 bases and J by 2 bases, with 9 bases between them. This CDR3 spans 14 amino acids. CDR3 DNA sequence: TGTGCCAGCAGTGAGTACGGGGCCACAGATACGCAGTATTTT. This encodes CASSEYGATDTQYF.

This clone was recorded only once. The DNA of the CDR3 is TGTGCCAGCTCACCGATTAGCGGGAGTCGAGAGACCCAGTACTTC. Its translation: CASSPISGSRETQYF. V is TRBV18 and J is TRBJ2-5; TRBD2 matches 9 bases. The length of the CDR3 is 15 residues. The germline gives CDR1 KGHSH, CDR2 LQKENI. The junction had 6 bases not matched to a gene; V was cut back by 3 bases and J by 4 bases.